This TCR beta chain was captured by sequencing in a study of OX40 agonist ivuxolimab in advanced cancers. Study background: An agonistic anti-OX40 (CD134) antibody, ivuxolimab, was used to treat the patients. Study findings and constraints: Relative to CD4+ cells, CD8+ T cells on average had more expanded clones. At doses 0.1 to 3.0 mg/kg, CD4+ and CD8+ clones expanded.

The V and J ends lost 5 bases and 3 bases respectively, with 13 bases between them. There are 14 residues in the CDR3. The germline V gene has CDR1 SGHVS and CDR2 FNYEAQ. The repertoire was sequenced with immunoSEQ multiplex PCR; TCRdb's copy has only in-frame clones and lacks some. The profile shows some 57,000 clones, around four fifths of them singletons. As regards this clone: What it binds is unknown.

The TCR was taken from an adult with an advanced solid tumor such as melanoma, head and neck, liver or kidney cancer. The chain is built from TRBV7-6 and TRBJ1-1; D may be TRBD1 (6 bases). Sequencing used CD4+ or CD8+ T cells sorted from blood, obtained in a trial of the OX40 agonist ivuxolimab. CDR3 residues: CASSAAHRDTEAFF. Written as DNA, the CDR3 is TGTGCCAGCAGCGCCGCCCACAGGGACACTGAAGCTTTCTTT.